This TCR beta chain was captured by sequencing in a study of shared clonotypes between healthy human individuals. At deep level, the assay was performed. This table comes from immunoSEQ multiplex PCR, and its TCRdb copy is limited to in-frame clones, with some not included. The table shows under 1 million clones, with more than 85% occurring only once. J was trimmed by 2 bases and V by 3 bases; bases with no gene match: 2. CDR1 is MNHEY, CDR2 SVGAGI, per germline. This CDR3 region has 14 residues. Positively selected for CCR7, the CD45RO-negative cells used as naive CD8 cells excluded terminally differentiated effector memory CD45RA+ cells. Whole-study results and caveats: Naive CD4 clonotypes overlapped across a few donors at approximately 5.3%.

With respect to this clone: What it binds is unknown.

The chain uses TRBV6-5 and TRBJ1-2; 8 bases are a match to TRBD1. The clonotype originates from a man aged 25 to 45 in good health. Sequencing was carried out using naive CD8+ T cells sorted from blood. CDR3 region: CASSYQGANYGYTF. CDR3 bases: TGTGCCAGCAGTTATCAGGGGGCGAACTATGGCTACACCTTC.